This T cell receptor beta chain emerged from a study of shared clonotypes between healthy human individuals. The authors distributed each subset's genomic DNA evenly over several immunoSEQ plates. This table comes from immunoSEQ multiplex PCR, and its TCRdb copy is limited to in-frame clones, with some not included. Of about 470,000 clones in the sample, more than 75% were seen once. This clone has a single count. V was pared by 10 bases and J by 2 bases, with 12 bases between. Germline CDR1 is MNHEY and CDR2 is SVGAGI. There are 12 residues in the CDR3. The chain joins TRBV6-5 to TRBJ2-7, with D maybe TRBD1 (6 bases). This clonotype originated in a woman in her 40s in good health. Some clones in this sample may be carry-over from other donors' samples. The sequencing sample was made of PBMCs. As DNA, the CDR3 is TGTGCCACCAGGGGACCTACCTACGAGCAGTACTTC. It codes for CATRGPTYEQYF.